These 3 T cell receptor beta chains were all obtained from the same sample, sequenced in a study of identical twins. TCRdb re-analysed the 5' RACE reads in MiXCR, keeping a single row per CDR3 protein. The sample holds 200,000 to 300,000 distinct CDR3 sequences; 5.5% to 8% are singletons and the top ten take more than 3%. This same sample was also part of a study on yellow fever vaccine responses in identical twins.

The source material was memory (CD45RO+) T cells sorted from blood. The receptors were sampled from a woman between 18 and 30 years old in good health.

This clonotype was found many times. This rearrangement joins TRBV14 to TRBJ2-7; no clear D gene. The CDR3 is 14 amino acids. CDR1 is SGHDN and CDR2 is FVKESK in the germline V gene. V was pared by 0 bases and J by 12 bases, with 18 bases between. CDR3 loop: CASSQDRHPGRRYF. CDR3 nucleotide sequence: TGTGCCAGCAGCCAAGATAGACATCCCGGACGACGGTACTTC.

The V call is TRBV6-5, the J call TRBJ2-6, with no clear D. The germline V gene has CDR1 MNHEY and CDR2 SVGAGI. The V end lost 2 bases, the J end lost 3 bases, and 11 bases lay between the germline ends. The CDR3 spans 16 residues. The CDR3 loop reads CASSYRNQVGANVLTF. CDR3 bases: TGTGCCAGCAGTTACCGCAACCAGGTTGGGGCCAACGTCCTGACTTTC.

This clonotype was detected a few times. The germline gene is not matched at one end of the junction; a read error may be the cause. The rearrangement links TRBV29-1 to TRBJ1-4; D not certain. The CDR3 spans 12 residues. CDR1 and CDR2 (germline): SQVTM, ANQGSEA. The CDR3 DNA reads TGCAGCGTTCCCATGCCTAACGAAAAACTGTTTTTT. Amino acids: CSVPMPNEKLFF.